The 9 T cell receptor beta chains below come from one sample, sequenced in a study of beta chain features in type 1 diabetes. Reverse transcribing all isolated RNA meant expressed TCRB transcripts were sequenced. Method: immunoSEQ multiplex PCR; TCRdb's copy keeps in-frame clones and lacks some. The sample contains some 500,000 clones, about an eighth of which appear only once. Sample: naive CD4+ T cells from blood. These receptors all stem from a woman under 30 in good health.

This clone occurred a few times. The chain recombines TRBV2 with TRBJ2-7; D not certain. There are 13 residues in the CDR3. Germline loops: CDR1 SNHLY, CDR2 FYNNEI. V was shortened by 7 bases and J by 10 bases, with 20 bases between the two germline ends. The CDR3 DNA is TGTGCCAGCACCGAGATCCCCGGGTCAAGTCAGTACTTC. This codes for CASTEIPGSSQYF.

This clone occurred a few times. In nucleotides, the CDR3 is TGCAGCGCATACATAGCGGGGAGGATCAATGAGCAGTTCTTC. Its translation is CSAYIAGRINEQFF. The V and J genes are TRBV29-1 and TRBJ2-1, with 8 bases matching TRBD2. CDR1 is SQVTM, CDR2 ANQGSEA, per germline. V was pared by 7 bases and J by 6 bases, with 11 bases of the junction left unmatched. The CDR3 runs to 14 residues.

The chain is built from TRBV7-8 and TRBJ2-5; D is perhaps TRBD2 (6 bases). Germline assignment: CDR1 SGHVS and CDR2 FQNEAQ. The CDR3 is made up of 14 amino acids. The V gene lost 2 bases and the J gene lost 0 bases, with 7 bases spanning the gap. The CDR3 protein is CASSLRENQETQYF. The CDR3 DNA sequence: TGTGCCAGCAGCTTACGGGAGAACCAAGAGACCCAGTACTTC.

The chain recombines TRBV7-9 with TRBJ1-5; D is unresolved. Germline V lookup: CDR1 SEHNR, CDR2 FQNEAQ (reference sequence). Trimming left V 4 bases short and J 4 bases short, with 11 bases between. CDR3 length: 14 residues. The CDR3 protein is CASSSHAGNQPQHF. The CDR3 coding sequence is TGTGCCAGCAGCTCCCACGCGGGGAATCAGCCCCAGCATTTT.

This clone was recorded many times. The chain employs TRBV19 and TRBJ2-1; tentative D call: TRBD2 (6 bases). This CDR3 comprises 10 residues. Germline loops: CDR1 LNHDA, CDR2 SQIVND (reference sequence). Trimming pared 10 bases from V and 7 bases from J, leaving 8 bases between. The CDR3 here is CAIGSNEQFF. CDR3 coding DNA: TGTGCCATCGGGAGTAATGAGCAGTTCTTC.

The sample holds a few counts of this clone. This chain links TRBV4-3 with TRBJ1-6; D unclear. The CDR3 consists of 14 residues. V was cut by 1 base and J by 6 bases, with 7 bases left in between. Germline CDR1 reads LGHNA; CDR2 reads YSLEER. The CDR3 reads CASSQGPINSPLHF. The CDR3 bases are TGCGCCAGCAGCCAAGGGCCGATTAATTCACCCCTCCACTTT.

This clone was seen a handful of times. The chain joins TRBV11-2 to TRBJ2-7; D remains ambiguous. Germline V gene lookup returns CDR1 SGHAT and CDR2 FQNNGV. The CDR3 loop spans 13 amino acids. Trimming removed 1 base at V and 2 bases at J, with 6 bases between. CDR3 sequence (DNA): TGTGCCAGCAGCTTAGCTTCGGCCTACGAGCAGTACTTC. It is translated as CASSLASAYEQYF.

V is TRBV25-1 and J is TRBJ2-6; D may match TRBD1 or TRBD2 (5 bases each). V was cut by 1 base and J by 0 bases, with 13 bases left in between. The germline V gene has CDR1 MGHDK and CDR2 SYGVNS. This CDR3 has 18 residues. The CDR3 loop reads CASSELGTVSSGANVLTF. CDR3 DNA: TGTGCCAGCAGTGAATTGGGGACGGTGAGCTCTGGGGCCAACGTCCTGACTTTC.

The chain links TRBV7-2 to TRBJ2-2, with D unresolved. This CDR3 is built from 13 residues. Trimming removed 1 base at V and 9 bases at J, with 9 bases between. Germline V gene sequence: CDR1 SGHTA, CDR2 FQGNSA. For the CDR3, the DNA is TGTGCCAGCAGCTTAGTAGTGGCCCGGGAGCTGTTTTTT. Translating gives CASSLVVARELFF.